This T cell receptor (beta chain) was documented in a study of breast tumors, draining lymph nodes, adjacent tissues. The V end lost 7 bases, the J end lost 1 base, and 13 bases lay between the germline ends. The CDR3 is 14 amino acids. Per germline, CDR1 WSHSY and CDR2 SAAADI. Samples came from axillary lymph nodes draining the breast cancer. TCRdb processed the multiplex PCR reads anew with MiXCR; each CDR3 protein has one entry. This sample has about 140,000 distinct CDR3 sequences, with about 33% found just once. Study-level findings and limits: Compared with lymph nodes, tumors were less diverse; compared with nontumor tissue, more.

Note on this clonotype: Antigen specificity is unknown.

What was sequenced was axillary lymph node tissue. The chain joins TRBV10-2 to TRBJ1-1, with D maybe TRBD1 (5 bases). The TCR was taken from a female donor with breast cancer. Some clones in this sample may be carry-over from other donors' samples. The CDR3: CASIKSTGNTEAFF. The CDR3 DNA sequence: TGCGCCAGCATCAAATCAACAGGGAACACTGAAGCTTTCTTT.